The next 3 T cell receptor beta chains were all read from a single sample in a study of technical replicates of blood from several donors. Clones were read by immunoSEQ multiplex PCR, and TCRdb kept only the in-frame ones, dropping some. Of about 82,000 clones listed, 95% to 96% are singletons. The sample was T cells isolated from PBMCs. These receptors originate from a human donor in good health.

J is TRBJ1-5 and V is TRBV12-5; 8 bases are shared with TRBD1. This CDR3 region has 15 residues. V was clipped by 1 base and J by 9 bases; unmatched bases: 8. Germline V CDR1 and CDR2: LGHNT, FRNRAP. The CDR3 DNA is TGTGCTAGTGGTTTGGACAGGGGGTTGGATTTGCCCCAGCATTTT. Its translation: CASGLDRGLDLPQHF.

The chain uses TRBV5-5 and TRBJ2-2; TRBD2 is a possible D gene (5 bases). The V gene's germline CDR1 is SGHKS and CDR2 YYEKEE (reference sequence). V shed 1 base and J shed 5 bases, with 15 bases lying between them. CDR3 size: 16 residues. CDR3 DNA: TGTGCCAGCAGCTTGTTACCGGGAAGCTTAACCGGGGAGCTGTTTTTT. Translated, it gives CASSLLPGSLTGELFF.

In DNA, the CDR3 is TGCGCCAGCACGACTAATTCTGGAGGGAGCACTGAAGCTTTCTTT. It translates to CASTTNSGGSTEAFF. This chain joins TRBV4-1 and TRBJ1-1, with D hard to call. CDR1 and CDR2 from the germline V gene are MGHRA and YSYEKL. CDR3 size: 15 residues. Deletions cut 7 bases from V and 4 bases from J, with 19 bases between.